Reported below is one T cell receptor beta chain. The record originates from a study of shared clonotypes between healthy human individuals. The assay was immunoSEQ multiplex PCR, and TCRdb's table has in-frame clones only and misses some. The table shows about 680,000 clones, with roughly 70% occurring only once. V lost 7 bases, J lost 6 bases, and 13 bases lay in between. CDR1 is DFQATT, CDR2 SNEGSKA, per germline (reference sequence). The CDR3 runs to 11 residues. J is TRBJ2-7 and V is TRBV20-1, with a tentative D call TRBD2 (6 bases). Source material: memory CD4+ T cells sorted from blood. Sample subset: CD45RA-negative fraction. The sequence derives from a woman aged 25 to 45 in good health. CDR3 loop: CSDRREREQYF. Written as DNA, the CDR3 is TGCAGTGATCGGAGGGAGCGCGAGCAGTACTTC.